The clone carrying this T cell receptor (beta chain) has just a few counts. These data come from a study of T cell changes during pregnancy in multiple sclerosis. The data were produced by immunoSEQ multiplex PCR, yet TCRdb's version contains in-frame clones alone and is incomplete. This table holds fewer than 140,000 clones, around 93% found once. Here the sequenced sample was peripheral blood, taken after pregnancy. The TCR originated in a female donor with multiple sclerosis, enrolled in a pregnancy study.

The CDR3 sequence is CAWRQGMVGYTF. The CDR3 DNA reads as TGTGCCTGGAGACAGGGAATGGTTGGCTACACCTTC. The chain combines TRBV30 with TRBJ1-2; TRBD1 is a possible D gene (6 bases). The V end lost 3 bases, the J end lost 7 bases, and 12 bases lay between the germline ends. CDR1 is GTSNPN, CDR2 SVGIG, per germline (reference sequence). CDR3 length: 12 residues.